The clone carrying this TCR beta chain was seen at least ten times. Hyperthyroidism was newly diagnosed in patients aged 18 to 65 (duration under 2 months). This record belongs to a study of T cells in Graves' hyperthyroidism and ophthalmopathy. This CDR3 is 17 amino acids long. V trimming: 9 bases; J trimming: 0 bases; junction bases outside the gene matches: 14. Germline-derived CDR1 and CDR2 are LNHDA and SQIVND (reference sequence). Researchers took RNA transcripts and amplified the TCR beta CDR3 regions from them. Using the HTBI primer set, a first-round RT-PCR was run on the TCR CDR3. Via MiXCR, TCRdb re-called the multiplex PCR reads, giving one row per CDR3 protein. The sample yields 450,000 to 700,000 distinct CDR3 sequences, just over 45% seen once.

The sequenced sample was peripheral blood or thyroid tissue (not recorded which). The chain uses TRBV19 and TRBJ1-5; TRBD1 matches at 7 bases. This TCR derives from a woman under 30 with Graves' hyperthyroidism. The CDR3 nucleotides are TGTGCCAGCTCCGCTGGGGACAGACCCTATAGCAATCAGCCCCAGCATTTT. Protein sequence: CASSAGDRPYSNQPQHF.